This T cell receptor beta chain comes out of a study of Ad26.COV2.S vaccination and SARS-CoV-2 variants. Trimming removed 0 bases from V and 4 bases from J; junction bases left unmatched: 2. From germline, CDR1 is ENHRY and CDR2 SYGVKD. CDR3 length equals 15 residues. Produced via immunoSEQ multiplex PCR; TCRdb's table is partial and in-frame only. This sample has 300,000 to 450,000 clones; under 95% occur once, and the top ten carry 3% to 4%. This clone was observed once. This chain connects TRBV10-3 to TRBJ1-2, with 10 nucleotides matching TRBD1. This receptor was taken from a human donor who had recovered from COVID-19. Material: peripheral blood, obtained after recovery from COVID-19. CDR3 sequence reads: CAISESGQGVYGYTF. As DNA, the CDR3 is TGTGCCATCAGTGAGTCTGGACAGGGGGTCTATGGCTACACCTTC.